At least ten counts were recorded for the clone carrying this T cell receptor (beta chain). What it binds is unknown. The V and J ends lost 0 bases and 7 bases, in that order; junction bases with no gene match: 7. The CDR3 length is 15 residues. The germline V gene encodes CDR1 DFQATT and CDR2 SNEGSKA (reference sequence). The source of the sample is a study of naive and memory T cell subsets. Overall study results and limits: No ground truth validated the naive and memory repertoire findings.

Two oligonucleotides, mixed equimolar, formed the beta constant-region primer covering TRBC1 and TRBC2. The cDNA 3' end received a ligated single-stranded oligonucleotide carrying the SP2 primer and a 12-nucleotide UMI. Four rounds of PCR amplified the ligated cDNA using nested alpha and beta constant-region primers plus SP2. TCRdb re-called the UMI-ligation and nested PCR reads through MiXCR, storing one row per CDR3 protein. The sample has under 100,000 distinct CDR3 sequences; roughly 7% are singletons. The sequenced sample was central memory CD4+ T cells from blood. V usage is TRBV20-1 and J usage is TRBJ1-5; 9 nucleotides line up with TRBD1. The TCR comes from a human donor in good health. CDR3 coding DNA: TGCAGTGCTAGAGATATTAGGACAGGGGAACAGCCCCAGCATTTT. Translated: CSARDIRTGEQPQHF.